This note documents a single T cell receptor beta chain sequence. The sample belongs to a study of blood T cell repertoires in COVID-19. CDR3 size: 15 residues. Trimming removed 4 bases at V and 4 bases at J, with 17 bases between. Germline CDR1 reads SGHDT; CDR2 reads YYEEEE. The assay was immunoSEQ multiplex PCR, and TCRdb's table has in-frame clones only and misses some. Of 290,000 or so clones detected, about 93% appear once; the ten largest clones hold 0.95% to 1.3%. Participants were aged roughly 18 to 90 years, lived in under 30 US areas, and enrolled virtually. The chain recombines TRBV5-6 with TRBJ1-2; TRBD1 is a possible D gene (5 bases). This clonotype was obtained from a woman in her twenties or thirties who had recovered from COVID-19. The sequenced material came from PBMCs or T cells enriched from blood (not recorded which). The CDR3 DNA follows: TGTGCCAGCAGCCTCCAAGGGGAGGCCTTCTATGGCTACACCTTC. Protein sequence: CASSLQGEAFYGYTF.